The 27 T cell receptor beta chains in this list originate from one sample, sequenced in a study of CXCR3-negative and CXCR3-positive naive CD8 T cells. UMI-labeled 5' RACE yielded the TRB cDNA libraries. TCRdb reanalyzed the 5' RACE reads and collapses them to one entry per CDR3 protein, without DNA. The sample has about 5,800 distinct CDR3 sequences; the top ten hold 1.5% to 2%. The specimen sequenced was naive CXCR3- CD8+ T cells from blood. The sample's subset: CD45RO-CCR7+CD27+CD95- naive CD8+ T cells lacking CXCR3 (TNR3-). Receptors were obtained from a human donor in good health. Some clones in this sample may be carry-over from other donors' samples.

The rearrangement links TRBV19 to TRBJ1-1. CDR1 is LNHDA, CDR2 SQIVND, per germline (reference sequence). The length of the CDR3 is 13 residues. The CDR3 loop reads CASSITQATDAFF.

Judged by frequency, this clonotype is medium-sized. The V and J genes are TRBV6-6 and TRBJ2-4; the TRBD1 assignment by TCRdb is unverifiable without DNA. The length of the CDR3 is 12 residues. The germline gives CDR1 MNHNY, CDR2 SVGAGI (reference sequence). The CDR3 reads CASWGGANIQYF.

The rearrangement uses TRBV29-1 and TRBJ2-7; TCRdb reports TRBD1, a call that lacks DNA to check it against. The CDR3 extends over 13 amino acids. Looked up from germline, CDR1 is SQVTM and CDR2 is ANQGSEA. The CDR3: CSVDPGGSYEQYF.

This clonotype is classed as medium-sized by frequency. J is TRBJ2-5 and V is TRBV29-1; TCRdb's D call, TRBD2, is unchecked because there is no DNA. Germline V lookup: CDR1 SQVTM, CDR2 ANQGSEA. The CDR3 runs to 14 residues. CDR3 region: CSVEAGTNEETQYF.

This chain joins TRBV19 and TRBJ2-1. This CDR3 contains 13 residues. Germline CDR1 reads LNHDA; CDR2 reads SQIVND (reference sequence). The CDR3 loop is CASSIGSPNEQFF.

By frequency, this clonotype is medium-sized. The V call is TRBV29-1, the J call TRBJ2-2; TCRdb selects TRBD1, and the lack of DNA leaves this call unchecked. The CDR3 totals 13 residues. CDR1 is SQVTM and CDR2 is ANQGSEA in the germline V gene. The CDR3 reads CSVIRGDTGELFF.

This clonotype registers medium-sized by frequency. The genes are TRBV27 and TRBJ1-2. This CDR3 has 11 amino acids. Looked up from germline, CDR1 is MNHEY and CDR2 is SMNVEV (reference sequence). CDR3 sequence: CASGALYGYTF.

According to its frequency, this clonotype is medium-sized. CDR3 sequence: CSAMRQGQPQHF. V and J are TRBV29-1 and TRBJ1-5; no DNA is available, so the TRBD1 call from TCRdb remains unchecked. CDR3 length: 12 residues. Germline assignment: CDR1 SQVTM and CDR2 ANQGSEA.

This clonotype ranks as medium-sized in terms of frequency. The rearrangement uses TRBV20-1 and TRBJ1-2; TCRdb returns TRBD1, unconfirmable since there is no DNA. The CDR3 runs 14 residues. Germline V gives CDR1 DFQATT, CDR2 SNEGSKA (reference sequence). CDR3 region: CSARVRQGRNGYTF.

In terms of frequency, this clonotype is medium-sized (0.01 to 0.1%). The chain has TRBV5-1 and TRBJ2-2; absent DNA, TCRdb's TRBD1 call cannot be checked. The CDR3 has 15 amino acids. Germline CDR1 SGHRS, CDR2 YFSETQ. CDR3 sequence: CASSFTGESTGELFF.

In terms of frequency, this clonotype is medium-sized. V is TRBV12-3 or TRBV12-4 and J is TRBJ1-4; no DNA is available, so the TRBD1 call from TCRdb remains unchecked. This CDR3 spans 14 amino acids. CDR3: CASSPDRDYEKLFF.

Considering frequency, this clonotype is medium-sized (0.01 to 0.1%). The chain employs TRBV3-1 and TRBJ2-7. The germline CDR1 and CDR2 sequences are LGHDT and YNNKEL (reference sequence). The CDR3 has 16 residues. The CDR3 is CASSQEVGRGPYEQYF.

The CDR3 region is CASSDTRSSYEQYF. The rearrangement uses TRBV7-9 and TRBJ2-7. The germline CDR1 and CDR2 sequences are SEHNR and FQNEAQ (reference sequence). This CDR3 has 14 amino acids.

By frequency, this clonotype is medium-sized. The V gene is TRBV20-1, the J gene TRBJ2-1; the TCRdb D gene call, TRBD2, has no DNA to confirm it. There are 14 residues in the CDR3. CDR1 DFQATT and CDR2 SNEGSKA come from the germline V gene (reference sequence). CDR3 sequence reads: CSAPRSGGSNEQFF.

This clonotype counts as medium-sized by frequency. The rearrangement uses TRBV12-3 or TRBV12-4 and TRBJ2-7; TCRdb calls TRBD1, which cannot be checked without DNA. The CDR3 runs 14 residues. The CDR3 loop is CASSPHWDSYEQYF.

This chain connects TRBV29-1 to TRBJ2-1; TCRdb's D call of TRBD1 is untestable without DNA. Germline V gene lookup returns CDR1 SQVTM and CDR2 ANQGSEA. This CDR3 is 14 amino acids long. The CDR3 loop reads CSVLGTLIYNEQFF.

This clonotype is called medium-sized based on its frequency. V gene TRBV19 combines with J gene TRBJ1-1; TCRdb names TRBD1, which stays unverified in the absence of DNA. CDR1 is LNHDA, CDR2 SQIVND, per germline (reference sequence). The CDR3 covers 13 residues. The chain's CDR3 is CASSIGQGTEAFF.

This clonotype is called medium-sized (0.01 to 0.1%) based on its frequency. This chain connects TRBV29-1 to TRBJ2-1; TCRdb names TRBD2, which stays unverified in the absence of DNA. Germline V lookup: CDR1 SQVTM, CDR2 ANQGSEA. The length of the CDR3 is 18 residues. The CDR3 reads CSVAPSRAVRSSYNEQFF.

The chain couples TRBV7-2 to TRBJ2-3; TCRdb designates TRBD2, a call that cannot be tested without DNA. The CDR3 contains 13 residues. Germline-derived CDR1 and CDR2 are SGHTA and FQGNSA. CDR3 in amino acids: CASSPTADPIWYF.

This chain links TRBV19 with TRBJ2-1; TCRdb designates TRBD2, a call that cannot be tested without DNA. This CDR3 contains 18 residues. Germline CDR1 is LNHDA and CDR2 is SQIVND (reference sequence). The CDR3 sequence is CASSMVAGTLRPYNEQFF.

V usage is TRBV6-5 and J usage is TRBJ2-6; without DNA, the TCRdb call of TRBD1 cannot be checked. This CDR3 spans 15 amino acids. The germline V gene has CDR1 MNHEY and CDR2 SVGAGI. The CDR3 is CASSLGHSGANVLTF.

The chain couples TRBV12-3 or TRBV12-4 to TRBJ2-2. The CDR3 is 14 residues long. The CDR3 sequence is CASSFEPNTGELFF.

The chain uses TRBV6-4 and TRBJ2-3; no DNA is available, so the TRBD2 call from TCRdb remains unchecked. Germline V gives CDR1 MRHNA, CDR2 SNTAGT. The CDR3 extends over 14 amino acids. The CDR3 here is CASNEGPLADTQYF.

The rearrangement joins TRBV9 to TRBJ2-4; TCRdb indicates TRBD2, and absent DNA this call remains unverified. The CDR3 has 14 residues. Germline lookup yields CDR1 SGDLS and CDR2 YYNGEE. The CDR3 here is CASSVSSDKNIQYF. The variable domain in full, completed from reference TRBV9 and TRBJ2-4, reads DSGVTQTPKHLITATGQRVTLRCSPRSGDLSVYWYQQSLDQGLQFLIQYYNGEERAKGNILERFSAQQFPDLHSELNLSSLELGDSALYFCASSVSSDKNIQYFGAGTRLSVL.

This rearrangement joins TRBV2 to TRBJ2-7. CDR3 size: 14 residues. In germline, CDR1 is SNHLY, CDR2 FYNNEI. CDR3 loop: CASSERDSSYEQYF. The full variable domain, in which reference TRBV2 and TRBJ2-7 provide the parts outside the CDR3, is EPEVTQTPSHQVTQMGQEVILRCVPISNHLYFYWYRQILGQKVEFLVSFYNNEISEKSEIFDDQFSVERPDGSNFTLKIRSTKLEDSAMYFCASSERDSSYEQYFGPGTRLTVT.

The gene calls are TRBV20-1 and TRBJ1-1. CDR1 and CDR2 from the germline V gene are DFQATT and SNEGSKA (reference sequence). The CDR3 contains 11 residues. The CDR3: CSARDYTEAFF.

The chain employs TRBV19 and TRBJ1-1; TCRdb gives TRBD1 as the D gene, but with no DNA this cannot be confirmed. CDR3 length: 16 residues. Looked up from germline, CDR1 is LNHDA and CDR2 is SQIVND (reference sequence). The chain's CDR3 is CASSIGGRVRGTEAFF.